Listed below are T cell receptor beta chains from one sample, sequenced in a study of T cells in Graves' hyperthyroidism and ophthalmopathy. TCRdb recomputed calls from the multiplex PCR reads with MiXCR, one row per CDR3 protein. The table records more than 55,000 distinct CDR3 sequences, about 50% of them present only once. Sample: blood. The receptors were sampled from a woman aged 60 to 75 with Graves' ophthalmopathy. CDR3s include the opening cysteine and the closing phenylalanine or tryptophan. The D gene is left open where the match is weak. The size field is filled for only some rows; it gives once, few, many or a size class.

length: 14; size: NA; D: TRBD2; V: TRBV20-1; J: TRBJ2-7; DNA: TGCAGTGCTAGTAAGGGGTCGGGACTAGCGAGGCAGTACTTC; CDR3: CSASKGSGLARQYF
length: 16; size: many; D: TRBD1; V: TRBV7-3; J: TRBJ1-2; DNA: TGTGCCAGCAGCTTGGGCGGACAGGAAGTTAACTATGGCTACACCTTC; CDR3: CASSLGGQEVNYGYTF
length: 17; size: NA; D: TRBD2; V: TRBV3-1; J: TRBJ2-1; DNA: TGTGCCAGCAAATCGGGGACTAGCGGGGGGGCATACAATGAGCAGTTCTTC; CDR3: CASKSGTSGGAYNEQFF
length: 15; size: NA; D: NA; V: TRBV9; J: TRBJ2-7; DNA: TGTGCCAGCAGCCAAGATTACCAGCAGTACTACGAGCAGTACTTC; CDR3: CASSQDYQQYYEQYF
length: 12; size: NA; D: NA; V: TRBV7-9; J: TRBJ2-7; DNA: TGTGCCAGCAGCCACCGGTCGGGGGAGCAGTACTTC; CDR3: CASSHRSGEQYF
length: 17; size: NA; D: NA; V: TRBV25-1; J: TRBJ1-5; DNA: TGTGCCAGCAGTGCTAGACGCCAGGGAAATAGCAATCAGCCCCAGCATTTT; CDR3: CASSARRQGNSNQPQHF
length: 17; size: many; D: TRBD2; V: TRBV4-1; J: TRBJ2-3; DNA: TGCGCCAGCAGCCAAGTACCCCCGGGACTAGTCACAGATACGCAGTATTTT; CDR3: CASSQVPPGLVTDTQYF
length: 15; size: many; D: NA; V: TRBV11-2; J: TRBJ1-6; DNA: TGTGCCAGCAGCTTACCGGGCGGGAGGGATTCACCCCTCCACTTT; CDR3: CASSLPGGRDSPLHF
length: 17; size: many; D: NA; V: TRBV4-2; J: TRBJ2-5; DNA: TGTGCCAGCACCGAGCGCGCTGACCGGACTGGACAAGAGACCCAGTACTTC; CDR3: CASTERADRTGQETQYF
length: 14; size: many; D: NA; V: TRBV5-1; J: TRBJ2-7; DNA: TGCGCCAGCAGCTTGCGAGGGACGGACTACGAGCAGTACTTC; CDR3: CASSLRGTDYEQYF
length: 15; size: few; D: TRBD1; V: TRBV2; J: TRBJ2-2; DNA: TGTGCCAGCAGTGAAGGGACAGGGGACACCGGGGAGCTGTTTTTT; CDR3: CASSEGTGDTGELFF
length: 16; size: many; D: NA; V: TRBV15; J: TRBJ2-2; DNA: TGTGCCACCAGCAGAGGGGGGGCCTCGTACACCGGGGAGCTGTTTTTT; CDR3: CATSRGGASYTGELFF
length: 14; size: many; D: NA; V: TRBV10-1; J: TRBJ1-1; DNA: TGCGCCAGCAGTGAAAAGCCTTTCATTGCTGAAGCTTTCTTT; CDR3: CASSEKPFIAEAFF
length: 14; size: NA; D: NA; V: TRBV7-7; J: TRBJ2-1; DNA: TGTGCTAGCTCTCGACGGACGGCATACAATGAGCAGTTCTTC; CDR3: CASSRRTAYNEQFF
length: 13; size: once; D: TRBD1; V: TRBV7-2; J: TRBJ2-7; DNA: TGTGCCAGCAGCAGAGGGGGCCCACACGAGCAGTACTTC; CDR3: CASSRGGPHEQYF
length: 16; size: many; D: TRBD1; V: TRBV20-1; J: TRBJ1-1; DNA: TGCAGTGCTAGACCCATCCGGGACAGGGCGGATACTGAAGCTTTCTTT; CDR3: CSARPIRDRADTEAFF
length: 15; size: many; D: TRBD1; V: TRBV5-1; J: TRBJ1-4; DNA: TGCGCCAGCAGCTTCGGACAGGGGAGAGGCGAAAAACTGTTTTTT; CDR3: CASSFGQGRGEKLFF
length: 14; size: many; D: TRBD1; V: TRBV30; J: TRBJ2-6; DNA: TGTGCCTGGAGTGCCGGACAGGGAGGAAGCGTCCTGACTTTC; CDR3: CAWSAGQGGSVLTF
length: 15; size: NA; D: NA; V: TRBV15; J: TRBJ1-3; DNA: TGTGCCACCAGCAGAGCTCCGGGCAAAATGAACACCATATATTTT; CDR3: CATSRAPGKMNTIYF
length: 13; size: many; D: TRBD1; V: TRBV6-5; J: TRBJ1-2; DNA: TGTGCCAGCAGTCGAGAGGGGGCGAACGGCTACACCTTC; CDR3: CASSREGANGYTF
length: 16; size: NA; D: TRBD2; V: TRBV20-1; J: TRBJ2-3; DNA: TGCAATGCTAGCGCGGGACTGGCGGGAGTAACAGATACGCGGTATTTT; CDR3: CNASAGLAGVTDTRYF
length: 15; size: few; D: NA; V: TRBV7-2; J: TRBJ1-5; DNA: TGTGCCAGCAGCTTAGTCCCGGGGGGAAATCAGCCCCAGCATTTT; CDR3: CASSLVPGGNQPQHF
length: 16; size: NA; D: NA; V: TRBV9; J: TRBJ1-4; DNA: TGTGCCAGCAGCGTAGATGAACGGTTAAGCACTGAAAAACTGTTTTTT; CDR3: CASSVDERLSTEKLFF
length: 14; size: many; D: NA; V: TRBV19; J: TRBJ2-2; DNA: TGTGCCAGTAGTATAGGAGCGAACACCGGGGAGCTGTTTTTT; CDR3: CASSIGANTGELFF
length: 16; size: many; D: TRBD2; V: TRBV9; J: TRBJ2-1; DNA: TGTGCCAGCAGCGAAAGCGGGGGTGCCTCCTACAATGAGCAGTTCTTC; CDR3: CASSESGGASYNEQFF
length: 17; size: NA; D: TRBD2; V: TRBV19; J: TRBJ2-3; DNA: TGTGCCAGTAGTCCTACGGCAAGCGGGGCTAGCACAGATACGCAGTATTTT; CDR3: CASSPTASGASTDTQYF
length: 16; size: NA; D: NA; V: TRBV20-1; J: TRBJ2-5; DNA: TGCAGTGCCAGTAGTGTGGGACGACTCGGTGGGGAGACCCAGTACTTC; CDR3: CSASSVGRLGGETQYF
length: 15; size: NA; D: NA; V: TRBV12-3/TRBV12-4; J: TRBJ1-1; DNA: TGTGCCAGCAGTTTCAGAAGCGGGGTGATCGGTGAAGCTTTCTTT; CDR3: CASSFRSGVIGEAFF
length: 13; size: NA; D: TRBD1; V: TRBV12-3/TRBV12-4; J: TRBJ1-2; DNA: TGTGCCAGCAGTTTCACAGGGGACTCTGGCTACACCTTC; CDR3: CASSFTGDSGYTF
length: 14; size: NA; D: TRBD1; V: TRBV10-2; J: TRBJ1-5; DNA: TGCGCCAGCAGCTTGACAGGGGGGGATCAGCCCCAGCATTTT; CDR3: CASSLTGGDQPQHF
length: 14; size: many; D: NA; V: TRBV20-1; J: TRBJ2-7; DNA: TGCAGTGCTAGAAGTCTGGGGCCCGGATACGAGCAGTACTTC; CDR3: CSARSLGPGYEQYF
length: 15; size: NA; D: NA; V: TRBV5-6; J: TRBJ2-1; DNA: TGTGCCAGCAGCTTACGAGGGCGGGGTACGAATGAGCAGTTCTTC; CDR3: CASSLRGRGTNEQFF
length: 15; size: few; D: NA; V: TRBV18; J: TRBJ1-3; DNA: TGTGCCAGCTCTGCCGCGGGAGCCTCTGGAAACACCATATATTTT; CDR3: CASSAAGASGNTIYF